This T cell receptor beta chain was found in a study of blood T cell repertoires in COVID-19. Study details: The United States, Italy and Spain were the sources of the acute and convalescent COVID-19 samples.

Original analysis: Amplification of reference gene primers was used by the study to estimate nucleated cell counts. Generated by immunoSEQ multiplex PCR, the TCRdb table keeps only in-frame clones and is missing some. The V and J calls and the clone size are those of that table, but D and trimming were determined from the DNA. This sample carries approximately 260,000 clones, 75% to 90% of them seen once, and the ten largest clones take roughly 4.5%. Germline-derived CDR1 and CDR2 are SGHRS and YFSETQ. The germline V and J ends were trimmed by 6 bases and 4 bases, with 11 bases remaining between them. The CDR3 is 13 residues long.

The TCR comes from a middle-aged woman who had recovered from COVID-19. This chain links TRBV5-1 with TRBJ2-1; weak D call: TRBD1 (6 bases). Sequenced input: peripheral blood. CDR3 sequence reads: CASTPDSYNEQFF. In DNA form, the CDR3 reads TGCGCCAGCACCCCGGACAGTTACAATGAGCAGTTCTTC. The full variable domain, in which reference TRBV5-1 and TRBJ2-1 provide the parts outside the CDR3, is KAGVTQTPRYLIKTRGQQVTLSCSPISGHRSVSWYQQTPGQGLQFLFEYFSETQRNKGNFPGRFSGRQFSNSRSEMNVSTLELGDSALYLCASTPDSYNEQFFGPGTRLTVL.